The clone carrying this T cell receptor beta chain has ten or more counts. Antigen specificity is unknown. With iRepertoire HTBI primers and Arm-PCR of CDR3 regions, TCR beta libraries were built. As processed by the authors: Identified segments across samples numbered roughly 60 TRBV and more than 12 TRBJ. One entry per CDR3 protein results from TCRdb running MiXCR on the multiplex PCR reads. The authors' filters were not applied to this entry. The sample carries roughly 450,000 distinct CDR3 sequences, roughly a quarter recorded once. Trimming removed 2 bases at V and 1 base at J, with 8 bases between. The CDR3 is 14 residues long. From germline, CDR1 is MNHEY and CDR2 SVGAGI. The entry originates in a study of regulatory T cells in long-lasting Graves disease. Broader study findings: TRBV28, TRBJ1-2 and TRBJ2-5 emerged as the favored segments in persistent disease. More public clonotypes were shared by persistent patients (around 2,600) than by new patients (approximately 1,000).

Time point here: persistent/refractory GD, antithyroid drugs over 5 years with positive TRAb. RNA isolated from PBMCs was used to make the TCR library. The gene calls are TRBV6-5 and TRBJ2-5; D might be TRBD1 (5 bases). The specimen comprised peripheral blood mononuclear cells (PBMCs), sampled when the disease was refractory, from a patient treated with antithyroid drugs. The source of this sequence is a female donor with Graves disease. In DNA, the CDR3 is TGTGCCAGCAGTTACGTGCAGGGCCAAGAGACCCAGTACTTC. Translation: CASSYVQGQETQYF.